This TCR beta chain was observed in a study of T-cell reconstitution after alpha-beta-depleted transplantation in children. Study conclusions and caveats: From newly produced T cells came most of the T-cell counts and diversity one year after transplant. Surviving recipient T cells and thymic progenitors underlay high day-60 TCRbeta diversity in some patients.

Unique molecular identifiers featured in how the TCRbeta library was prepared. Each CDR3 protein gets one entry after TCRdb re-called the PCR reads with MiXCR. The sample has 350,000 to 500,000 distinct CDR3 sequences, roughly 44% seen once. This clonotype was observed at least ten times. Its antigen is still unknown. This sequence originates from a girl aged 2-9 years with aplastic anemia, due to receive a stem cell transplant. Sequenced here: PBMCs, sampled before TCRalphabeta/CD19-depleted stem cell transplant.

CDR3 in amino acids: CSAREIGYNEQFF. The CDR3 coding sequence is TGCAGTGCTAGAGAAATCGGTTACAATGAGCAGTTCTTC. The V call is TRBV20-1, the J call TRBJ2-1; D uncertain. Germline-derived CDR1 and CDR2 are DFQATT and SNEGSKA (reference sequence). The CDR3 is 13 residues long. Trimming removed 0 bases from V and 4 bases from J, with 7 bases in between.